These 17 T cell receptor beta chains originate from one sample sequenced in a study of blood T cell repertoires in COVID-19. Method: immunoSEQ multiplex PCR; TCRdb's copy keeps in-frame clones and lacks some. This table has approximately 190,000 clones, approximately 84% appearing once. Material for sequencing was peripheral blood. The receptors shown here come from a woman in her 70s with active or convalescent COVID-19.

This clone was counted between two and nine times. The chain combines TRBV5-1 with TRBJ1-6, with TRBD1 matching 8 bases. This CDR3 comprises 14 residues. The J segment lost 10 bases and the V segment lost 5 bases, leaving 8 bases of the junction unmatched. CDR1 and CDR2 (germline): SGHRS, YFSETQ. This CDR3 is CASRVTGDKSPLHF. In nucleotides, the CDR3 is TGCGCCAGCAGGGTGACAGGGGACAAATCACCCCTCCACTTT.

CDR3 coding DNA: TGTGCCAGCAGTCTGGGGAGCGGGGCCGGGGAAAAGACCCAGTACTTC. Encoded protein: CASSLGSGAGEKTQYF. V is TRBV6-6 and J is TRBJ2-5; 7 bases agree with TRBD2. Germline CDR1 is MNHNY and CDR2 is SVGAGI (reference sequence). This CDR3 spans 16 amino acids. J lost 6 bases, V lost 5 bases, and 15 bases had no gene match.

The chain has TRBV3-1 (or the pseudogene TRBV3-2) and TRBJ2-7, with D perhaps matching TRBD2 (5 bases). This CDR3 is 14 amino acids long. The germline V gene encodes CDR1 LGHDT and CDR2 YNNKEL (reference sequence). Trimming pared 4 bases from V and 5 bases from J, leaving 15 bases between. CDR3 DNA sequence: TGTGCCAGCAGCCTCCCGGGGAGAGTCCACGAGCAGTACTTC. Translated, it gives CASSLPGRVHEQYF.

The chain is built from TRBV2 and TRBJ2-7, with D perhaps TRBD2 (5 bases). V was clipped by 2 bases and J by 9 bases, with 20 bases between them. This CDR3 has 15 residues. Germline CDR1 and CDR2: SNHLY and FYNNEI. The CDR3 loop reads CASSELKWESPWQYF. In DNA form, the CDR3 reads TGTGCCAGCAGTGAATTAAAGTGGGAGTCCCCGTGGCAGTACTTC. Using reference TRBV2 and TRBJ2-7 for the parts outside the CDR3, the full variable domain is EPEVTQTPSHQVTQMGQEVILRCVPISNHLYFYWYRQILGQKVEFLVSFYNNEISEKSEIFDDQFSVERPDGSNFTLKIRSTKLEDSAMYFCASSELKWESPWQYFGPGTRLTVT.

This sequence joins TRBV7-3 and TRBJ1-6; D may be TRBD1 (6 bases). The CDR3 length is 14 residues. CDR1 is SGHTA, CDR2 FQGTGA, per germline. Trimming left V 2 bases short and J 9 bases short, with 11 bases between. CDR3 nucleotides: TGTGCCAGCAGCTTAGAGGGGGTTGCTTCACCCCTCCACTTT. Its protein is CASSLEGVASPLHF.

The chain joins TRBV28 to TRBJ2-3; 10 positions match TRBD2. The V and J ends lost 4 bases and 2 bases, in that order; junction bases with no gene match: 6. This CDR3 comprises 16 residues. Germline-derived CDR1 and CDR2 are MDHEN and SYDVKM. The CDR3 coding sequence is TGTGCCAGCAGTTCCCCCGGACTAGCGGTCACAGATACGCAGTATTTT. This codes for CASSSPGLAVTDTQYF.

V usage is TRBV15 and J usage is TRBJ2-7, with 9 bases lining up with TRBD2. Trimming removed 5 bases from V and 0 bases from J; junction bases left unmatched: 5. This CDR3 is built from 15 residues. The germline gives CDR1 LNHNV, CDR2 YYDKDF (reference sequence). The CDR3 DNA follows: TGTGCCACCAGCCCTGGGACTAGCTTCTCCTACGAGCAGTACTTC. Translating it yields CATSPGTSFSYEQYF.

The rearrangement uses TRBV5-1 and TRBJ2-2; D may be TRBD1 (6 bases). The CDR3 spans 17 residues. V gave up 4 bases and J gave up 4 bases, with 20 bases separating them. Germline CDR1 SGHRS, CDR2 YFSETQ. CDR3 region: CASSREQTGAGTGELFF. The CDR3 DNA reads TGCGCCAGCAGCCGAGAACAGACAGGTGCAGGCACCGGGGAGCTGTTTTTT.

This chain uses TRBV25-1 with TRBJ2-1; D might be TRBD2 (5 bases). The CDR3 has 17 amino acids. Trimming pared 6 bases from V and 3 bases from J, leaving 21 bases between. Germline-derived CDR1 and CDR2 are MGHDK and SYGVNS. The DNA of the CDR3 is TGTGCCAGCAGCGACGACACCTTAGCGATCCGCTACAATGAGCAGTTCTTC. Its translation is CASSDDTLAIRYNEQFF.

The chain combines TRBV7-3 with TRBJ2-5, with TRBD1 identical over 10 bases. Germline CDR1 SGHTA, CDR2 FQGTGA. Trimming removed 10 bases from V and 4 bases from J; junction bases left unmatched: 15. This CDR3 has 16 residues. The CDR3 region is CAKNSTRTGGRETQYF. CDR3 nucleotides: TGTGCCAAGAACTCCACCCGGACAGGGGGTAGAGAGACCCAGTACTTC. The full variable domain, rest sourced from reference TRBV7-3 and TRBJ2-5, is GAGVSQTPSNKVTEKGKYVELRCDPISGHTALYWYRQSLGQGPEFLIYFQGTGAADDSGLPNDRFFAVRPEGSVSTLKIQRTERGDSAVYLCAKNSTRTGGRETQYFGPGTRLLVL.

DNA of the CDR3: TGTGCCAGCAGCGCCACTAGCGGGAGTGACAATGAGCAGTTCTTC. Protein: CASSATSGSDNEQFF. V is TRBV7-8 and J is TRBJ2-1; the match to TRBD2 covers 11 bases. V gave up 5 bases and J gave up 5 bases; unmatched junction bases: 5. Per germline, CDR1 SGHVS and CDR2 FQNEAQ. The CDR3 extends over 15 amino acids.

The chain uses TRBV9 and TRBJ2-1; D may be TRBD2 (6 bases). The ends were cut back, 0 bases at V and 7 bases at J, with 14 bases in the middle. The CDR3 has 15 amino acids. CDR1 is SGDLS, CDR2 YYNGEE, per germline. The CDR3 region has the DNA TGTGCCAGCAGCGTAGGCGGGATAAGGAGTAATGAGCAGTTCTTC. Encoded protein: CASSVGGIRSNEQFF.

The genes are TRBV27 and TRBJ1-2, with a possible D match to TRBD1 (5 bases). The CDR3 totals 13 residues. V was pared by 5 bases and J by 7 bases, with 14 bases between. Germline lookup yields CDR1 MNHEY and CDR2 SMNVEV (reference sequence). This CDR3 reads CASSAPGGTGYTF. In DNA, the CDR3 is TGTGCCAGCAGTGCCCCGGGAGGGACTGGCTACACCTTC.

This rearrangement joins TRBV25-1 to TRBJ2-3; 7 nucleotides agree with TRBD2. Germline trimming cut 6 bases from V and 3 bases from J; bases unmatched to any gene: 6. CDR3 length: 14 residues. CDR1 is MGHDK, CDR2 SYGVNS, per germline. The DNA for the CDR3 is TGTGCCAGCAGCCCAAGGGAGGGGACAGATACGCAGTATTTT. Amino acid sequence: CASSPREGTDTQYF.

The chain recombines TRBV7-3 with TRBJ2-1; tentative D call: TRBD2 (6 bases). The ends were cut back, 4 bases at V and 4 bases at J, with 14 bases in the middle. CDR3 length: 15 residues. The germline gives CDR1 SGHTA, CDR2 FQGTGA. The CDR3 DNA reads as TGTGCCAGCAGCTCCCGGGACTCTTCGTACAATGAGCAGTTCTTC. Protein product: CASSSRDSSYNEQFF.

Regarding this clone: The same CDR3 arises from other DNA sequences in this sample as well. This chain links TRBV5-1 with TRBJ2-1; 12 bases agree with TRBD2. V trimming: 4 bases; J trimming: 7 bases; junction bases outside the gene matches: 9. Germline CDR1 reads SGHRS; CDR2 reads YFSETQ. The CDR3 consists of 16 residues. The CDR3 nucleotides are TGCGCCAGCAGCCCCCTAGCGGGAGGGCCAGGGAATGAGCAGTTCTTC. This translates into CASSPLAGGPGNEQFF.

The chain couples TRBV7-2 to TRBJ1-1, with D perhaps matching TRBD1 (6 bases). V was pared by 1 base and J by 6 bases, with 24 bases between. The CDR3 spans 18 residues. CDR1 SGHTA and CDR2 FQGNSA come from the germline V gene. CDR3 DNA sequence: TGTGCCAGCAGCTTAGGGGGCTTCCAGGGGCAGAAGCTCTCTGAAGCTTTCTTT. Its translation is CASSLGGFQGQKLSEAFF.